This passage covers 26 T cell receptor beta chains from one sample sequenced in a study of T-cell memory formation after mild COVID-19. From the 5' RACE reads, TCRdb called clonotypes with MiXCR, one entry per CDR3 protein. This sample carries 530,000 or so distinct CDR3 sequences, roughly 17% of them seen once, and the ten largest clones take around 7.8%. Sequenced material: PBMCs or a T cell subset sorted from them (not recorded which). All receptors come from an adult woman who had mild COVID-19 (a few samples of this study predate the infection). Cell type and time point are not known.

The sample holds a few counts of this clonotype. The genes are TRBV6-1 and TRBJ2-2, with TRBD1 matching over 7 bases. The CDR3 totals 14 residues. From germline, CDR1 is MNHNS and CDR2 SASEGT. V gave up 6 bases and J gave up 8 bases; unmatched junction bases: 9. The CDR3 sequence is CASRGTAYLGELFF. For the CDR3, the DNA is TGTGCCAGCAGGGGGACAGCATATTTAGGGGAGCTGTTTTTT.

V gene TRBV20-1 combines with J gene TRBJ1-6; no definite D call. V was cut by 5 bases and J by 7 bases, with 33 bases left in between. Germline CDR1 and CDR2: DFQATT and SNEGSKA (reference sequence). This CDR3 comprises 20 residues. Here the CDR3 reads CSAVRFRAGQNTVENSPLHF. The CDR3 DNA reads TGCAGTGCTGTTCGTTTTCGGGCCGGCCAGAATACGGTCGAGAATTCACCCCTCCACTTT.

This clonotype was detected only a few times. V gene TRBV7-8 combines with J gene TRBJ2-7, with 9 bases matching TRBD1. Germline lookup yields CDR1 SGHVS and CDR2 FQNEAQ. CDR3 size: 15 residues. The V and J ends lost 5 bases and 1 base, in that order; junction bases with no gene match: 6. The CDR3 bases are TGTGCCAGCAGCCTACAGGGGGCAATTTCCTACGAGCAGTACTTC. This gives the protein CASSLQGAISYEQYF. Looking up the rest from reference TRBV7-8 and TRBJ2-7 gives the full variable domain: GAGVSQSPRYKVAKRGQDVALRCDPISGHVSLFWYQQALGQGPEFLTYFQNEAQLDKSGLPSDRFFAERPEGSVSTLKIQRTQQEDSAVYLCASSLQGAISYEQYFGPGTRLTVT.

The chain recombines TRBV12-3 or TRBV12-4 with TRBJ1-5; D ambiguous. V dropped 8 bases and J dropped 3 bases, with 5 bases sitting between them. This CDR3 is 11 amino acids long. For the CDR3, the DNA is TGTGCCAGCGGATACAATCAGCCCCAGCATTTT. It translates to CASGYNQPQHF.

The chain has TRBV5-1 and TRBJ1-1, with TRBD1 as a possible D gene (6 bases). Per germline, CDR1 SGHRS and CDR2 YFSETQ. Trimming left V 4 bases short and J 4 bases short, with 41 bases between. The CDR3 runs to 23 residues. CDR3 region: CASSIRGGRHDSSLHQQGTEAFF. As DNA, the CDR3 is TGCGCCAGCAGCATCCGAGGGGGGAGGCACGACAGTTCCCTCCACCAGCAGGGCACTGAAGCTTTCTTT.

This clonotype was counted a few times. The CDR3: CASSGGKDTQYF. The CDR3 DNA is TGTGCCAGCAGTGGGGGGAAGGATACGCAGTATTTT. The rearrangement links TRBV2 to TRBJ2-3, with D perhaps being TRBD1 or TRBD2 (5 bases each). The CDR3 loop spans 12 amino acids. The germline gives CDR1 SNHLY, CDR2 FYNNEI. Trimming removed 4 bases at V and 6 bases at J, with 8 bases between.

This clonotype has at least ten counts. Relative to the germline gene, one junction end is altered; a read error may explain this. The V call is TRBV7-9, the J call TRBJ2-5, with D perhaps given as TRBD1 or TRBD2 (6 bases each). The length of the CDR3 is 14 residues. Germline V lookup: CDR1 SEHNR, CDR2 FQNEAQ (reference sequence). The CDR3 DNA sequence: TGCGCCAGCAGCTTGGTAGGGGGGCAAGAGACCCAGTACTTC. Translated, it gives CASSLVGGQETQYF.

At least ten counts were recorded for this clonotype. In DNA form, the CDR3 reads TGCGCCAGCAGCTGGAGGGGGGCCGAGGGCACAGATACGCAGTATTTT. Translating gives CASSWRGAEGTDTQYF. The J gene is TRBJ2-3, the V gene TRBV5-1; D assignment may be TRBD1 or TRBD2 (6 bases each). V lost 3 bases and J 1 base, leaving 15 bases between the germline ends. The CDR3 spans 16 residues. CDR1 and CDR2 from the germline V gene are SGHRS and YFSETQ.

V usage is TRBV12-3 or TRBV12-4 and J usage is TRBJ2-7; either TRBD1 or TRBD2 may supply D (5 bases each). The CDR3 is 15 residues long. V dropped 3 bases and J dropped 5 bases, with 17 bases sitting between them. The CDR3 here is CASSLRSGTTNEQYF. The CDR3 DNA is TGTGCCAGCAGTTTGCGATCCGGGACGACTAACGAGCAGTACTTC.

The V gene is TRBV12-3 or TRBV12-4, the J gene TRBJ2-1; D might be TRBD2 (5 bases). There are 14 residues in the CDR3. Trimming pared 8 bases from V and 1 base from J, leaving 12 bases between. The CDR3 here is CASGRTESYNEQFF. The CDR3 DNA is TGTGCCAGCGGGCGGACTGAATCCTACAATGAGCAGTTCTTC.

This clonotype was observed a single time. The chain employs TRBV20-1 and TRBJ2-3, with D possibly matching TRBD2 (5 bases). The V gene lost 7 bases and the J gene lost 0 bases, with 17 bases spanning the gap. Per germline, CDR1 DFQATT and CDR2 SNEGSKA (reference sequence). This CDR3 has 15 amino acids. The CDR3 sequence: CSVKRAGGSTDTQYF. DNA for the CDR3: TGCAGTGTTAAGAGGGCCGGCGGGAGCACAGATACGCAGTATTTT.

This clonotype was seen more than once but under ten times. The chain couples TRBV27 to TRBJ2-7; D remains unclear. V was trimmed by 1 base and J by 5 bases, leaving 12 bases between them. The germline gives CDR1 MNHEY, CDR2 SMNVEV (reference sequence). CDR3 length: 14 residues. The CDR3 sequence: CASSLLGRSDEQYF. The CDR3 nucleotides read TGTGCCAGCAGTTTATTGGGCAGATCGGACGAGCAGTACTTC.

This clonotype has a count of ten or more. The chain carries TRBV7-3 and TRBJ2-5, with D perhaps TRBD1 (5 bases). In germline, CDR1 is SGHTA, CDR2 FQGTGA. V shed 3 bases and J shed 9 bases, with 11 bases lying between them. This CDR3 contains 12 residues. The CDR3 reads CASSFSGKPQYF. CDR3 DNA: TGTGCCAGCAGCTTCTCAGGGAAGCCCCAGTACTTC.

This clonotype turned up a few times. The rearrangement joins TRBV12-3 or TRBV12-4 to TRBJ1-2; D gene ambiguous. V was pared by 7 bases and J by 8 bases, with 17 bases between. The CDR3 spans 13 residues. The CDR3 is CASTDRLVEGYTF. The CDR3 coding sequence is TGTGCCAGCACCGATAGGCTAGTTGAAGGCTACACCTTC.

This sequence joins TRBV29-1 and TRBJ1-1; no reliable D call. Germline-derived CDR1 and CDR2 are SQVTM and ANQGSEA. V lost 4 bases to trimming and J lost 1 base, with 10 bases between them. CDR3 length: 13 residues. Here the CDR3 DNA reads TGCAGCGTTGGAATACATAAGAACACTGAAGCTTTCTTT. It translates to CSVGIHKNTEAFF.

This clonotype was found a few times. This sequence joins TRBV12-3 or TRBV12-4 and TRBJ2-3; D unclear. This CDR3 is 18 amino acids long. V dropped 6 bases and J dropped 2 bases, with 24 bases sitting between them. CDR3 protein: CASRGLGLGQINTDTQYF. In nucleotides, the CDR3 is TGTGCCAGCAGGGGCTTGGGTTTAGGGCAGATTAACACAGATACGCAGTATTTT.

This clonotype was detected a few times. V and J are TRBV2 and TRBJ1-6, with D perhaps matching TRBD1 (6 bases). Germline lookup yields CDR1 SNHLY and CDR2 FYNNEI. This CDR3 has 13 amino acids. Trimming removed 4 bases from V and 8 bases from J, with 9 bases in between. The CDR3 spells CASSADSDSPLHF. CDR3 nucleotides: TGTGCCAGCAGTGCGGACAGCGATTCACCCCTCCACTTT.

A few counts support this clonotype. The J gene is TRBJ2-1, the V gene TRBV25-1, with a weak D call TRBD1 (5 bases). V dropped 6 bases and J dropped 4 bases, with 19 bases sitting between them. In germline, CDR1 is MGHDK, CDR2 SYGVNS. The CDR3 is 16 residues long. The DNA of the CDR3 is TGTGCCAGCAGCCCCCTAGGGCAGGGCTGGTACAATGAGCAGTTCTTC. This translates into CASSPLGQGWYNEQFF.

This clonotype has only a few counts. The V and J genes are TRBV28 and TRBJ1-1, with TRBD1 as a possible D gene (5 bases). CDR1 is MDHEN and CDR2 is SYDVKM in the germline V gene. Between the trimmed V and J ends, which lost 5 bases and 7 bases, there was a span of 14 bases. This CDR3 is built from 13 residues. The CDR3 DNA sequence: TGTGCCAGCAGTCCACGGACAAATTTTGAAGCTTTCTTT. Translated, it gives CASSPRTNFEAFF.

The gene calls are TRBV2 and TRBJ2-1, with D possibly TRBD2 on 5 matching bases. The V gene lost 8 bases and the J gene lost 5 bases, with 13 bases spanning the gap. Germline V gene lookup returns CDR1 SNHLY and CDR2 FYNNEI. CDR3 size: 13 residues. The CDR3 spells CASEPGFDNEQFF. The CDR3 DNA follows: TGTGCCAGCGAGCCGGGGTTTGACAATGAGCAGTTCTTC.

The chain uses TRBV9 and TRBJ2-2; 9 nucleotides agree with TRBD2. The CDR3 runs 17 residues. Germline V gives CDR1 SGDLS, CDR2 YYNGEE. The J segment lost 5 bases and the V segment lost 0 bases, leaving 8 bases of the junction unmatched. Here the CDR3 reads CASSVVPAGGRTGELFF. The CDR3 region has the DNA TGTGCCAGCAGCGTAGTTCCAGCGGGAGGTAGAACCGGGGAGCTGTTTTTT.

This clonotype has just a few counts. This chain joins TRBV12-3 or TRBV12-4 and TRBJ1-6, with a possible D match to TRBD1 (6 bases). The length of the CDR3 is 15 residues. V lost 5 bases to trimming and J lost 9 bases, with 17 bases between them. The CDR3 DNA reads TGTGCCAGCAGTCCACAACAGGGACCGGGTTCACCCCTCCACTTT. Protein: CASSPQQGPGSPLHF.

This clonotype occurred a few times. The rearrangement joins TRBV11-2 to TRBJ1-6; D is ambiguous. The CDR3 has 16 amino acids. Trimming took off 1 base at V and 8 bases at J, with 15 bases between the two ends. CDR1 and CDR2 from the germline V gene are SGHAT and FQNNGV. In DNA form, the CDR3 reads TGTGCCAGCAGCTTAGTCCCGGCGGGCCCTCATTCACCCCTCCACTTT. Translation gives CASSLVPAGPHSPLHF.

This rearrangement joins TRBV28 to TRBJ2-2; the match to TRBD2 covers 9 bases. Germline V CDR1 and CDR2: MDHEN, SYDVKM. J gave up 4 bases and V 3 bases, and 0 bases lay outside the gene matches. The CDR3 covers 14 residues. The CDR3 region is CASSLTSGTGELFF. The DNA of the CDR3 is TGTGCCAGCAGTTTGACTAGCGGCACCGGGGAGCTGTTTTTT.

V and J are TRBV5-1 and TRBJ2-2; D possibly corresponds to TRBD2 (6 bases). V lost 5 bases to trimming and J lost 2 bases, with 19 bases between them. This CDR3 spans 17 amino acids. Germline V lookup: CDR1 SGHRS, CDR2 YFSETQ. The CDR3 region has the DNA TGCGCCAGCAGGCCCCGGGCCGGGACTTCCAACACCGGGGAGCTGTTTTTT. As protein: CASRPRAGTSNTGELFF.

The J gene is TRBJ2-1, the V gene TRBV24-1; unclear D gene. CDR3 size: 16 residues. Germline assignment: CDR1 KGHDR and CDR2 SFDVKD. V lost 3 bases and J lost 5, with 16 bases in between. CDR3 protein: CATSDPTLAGHNEQFF. The CDR3 DNA is TGTGCCACCAGTGATCCTACACTTGCTGGCCACAATGAGCAGTTCTTC.